This T cell receptor beta chain originates from a study of T cells in Graves' hyperthyroidism and ophthalmopathy (dated 2019 in TCRdb). Context from the whole study: Peripheral blood samples were taken at the time of initial diagnosis, prior to any treatment. To identify TCR V-J signatures that set the groups apart, the researchers used a discovery cohort of more than 95 patients, made up of under 50 with Graves' ophthalmopathy and around 58 with stable Graves' hyperthyroidism. The 100 discovery patients were divided at random into training and test sets in a 7:3 ratio. Following sampling, methimazole starting at 30 mg daily was given to hyperthyroidism patients, and high-dose intravenous methylprednisolone was given to ophthalmopathy patients. According to the paper, TCR Vbeta CDR3 sequencing was carried out on around 140 peripheral blood samples, which came from about 45 ophthalmopathy, under 85 hyperthyroidism and about 17 progressor patients. Prospective prediction of ophthalmopathy was tested in an independent validation cohort of fewer than 20 hyperthyroidism patients and 17 patients who later progressed to ophthalmopathy. In addition, the study compared T-cell repertoires in thyroid tissue and in blood from a handful of Graves' hyperthyroidism patients.

The cysteine opens and the phenylalanine closes a CDR3 of 19 amino acids. This entry keeps only the CDR3 DNA: 57 bases, framed from base 1. For this chain, trimming is 0 bases at the V end and 2 bases at the J end, and the number of junction bases without a gene match is 13. The germline V gene encodes CDR1 MNHNY and CDR2 SVGAGI (reference sequence). Amplification of TCR beta CDR3 regions was carried out from RNA transcripts. The first round of RT-PCR for the TCR CDR3 was performed with the HTBI primer set and the Qiagen OneStep RT-PCR kit. The libraries were constructed in a second round of multiplex PCR and then size-selected and purified. Paired-end sequencing of the libraries was performed with 100 bp reads on an Illumina HiSeq2000. The paper's processing steps were these. SOAPnuke was used to process the raw data, with reads discarded if the reads contained adapters or uncalled bases, had a mean Phred below 15, or lacked an exact constant-primer or identifier match. High-quality paired reads were merged using COPE v1.2.5, and each unique nucleotide sequence was defined as a clonotype. Clonotypes were aligned to IMGT TRBV, TRBD and TRBJ reference segments using MiTCR v1.1. Analysis was restricted to V-J combinations with a frequency above 0.0001, which covered roughly 99% of repertoires. The TCS score was defined as F50 (clonal expansion) divided by E x V (chaos), with BLOSUM62-based TCRdist calculated between CDR3 peptides within each V-J. Welch's t-statistics and random forest reduced roughly 540 V-J features to about 12, which were used in a naive Bayes classifier (R e1071). TCRdb's own reprocessing of the public reads used fastp at Q25 and MiXCR and kept productive beta chains. Rows are unified per CDR3 protein, each entry keeping the most common DNA and genes. What appears here as the V and J calls and clone size reflects TCRdb's work, not the paper's. A total of some 150,000 distinct CDR3 sequences appear in this sample, about 20% of them only once. Together, the top ten hold around two thirds of the sample.

Hyperthyroidism patients were newly diagnosed, with disease duration under 2 months, and aged 18 to 65 years. The study excluded patients with uncontrolled infections, other autoimmune diseases, pregnancy or lactation. Diagnoses were based on clinical symptoms, serum thyroxine and TRAb, thyroid ultrasound and orbital computed tomography. For progressor patients, blood was drawn at the first diagnosis of hyperthyroidism, before any ophthalmopathy symptoms had appeared. PBMCs were isolated from 7.5 to 10 ml of fresh peripheral blood by Ficoll-Paque density gradient centrifugation. Progressor patients were defined as those initially diagnosed with Graves' hyperthyroidism in whom ophthalmopathy developed during follow-up. Trizol reagent was used to extract total RNA, and RNA quality was then checked on an Agilent 2100 Bioanalyzer. Paper-wide results and their limitations: Sample size was not statistically predetermined, and investigators were not blinded to group allocation. In validation, progression to ophthalmopathy was predicted by the model with around 71% sensitivity and 72% to 80% specificity, a median of roughly 6 months before onset. A 13 V-J signature model separated ophthalmopathy from stable hyperthyroidism, with about 90% sensitivity and 81% to 82% specificity in cross-validation and 80%/75% in testing. Most expanded thyroid clonotypes (frequency above 0.001) were also detected in blood, a finding suggesting that blood repertoires may reflect thyroid immune responses.

This clonotype was found many times. There is no known antigen for this receptor. No quality values exist for individual bases; no much larger clone is one base distant. This TCR was recovered from a woman between 45 and 60 years old with Graves' hyperthyroidism that later progressed to Graves' ophthalmopathy. The rearrangement combines TRBV6-6 with TRBJ2-3; 8 bases in between match TRBD2. Sequences were obtained from blood. The DNA reads TGTGCCAGCAGTTACTCGTTGGAGCCGCGGGAGGACCCCACAGATACGCAGTATTTT. This translates into CASSYSLEPREDPTDTQYF.